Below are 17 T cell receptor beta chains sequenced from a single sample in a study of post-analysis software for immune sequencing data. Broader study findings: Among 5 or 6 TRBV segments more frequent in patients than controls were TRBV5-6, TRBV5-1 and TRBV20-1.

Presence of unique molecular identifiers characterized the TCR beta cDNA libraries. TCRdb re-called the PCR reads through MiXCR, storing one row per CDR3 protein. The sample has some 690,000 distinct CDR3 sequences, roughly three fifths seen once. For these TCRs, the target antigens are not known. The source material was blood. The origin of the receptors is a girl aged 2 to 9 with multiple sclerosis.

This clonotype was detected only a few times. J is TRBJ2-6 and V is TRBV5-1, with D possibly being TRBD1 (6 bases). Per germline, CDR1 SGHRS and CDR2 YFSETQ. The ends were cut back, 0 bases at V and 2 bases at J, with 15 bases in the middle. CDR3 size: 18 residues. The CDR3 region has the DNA TGCGCCAGCAGCTTGGTAGTGGACAGCGCAACTGGGGCCAACGTCCTGACTTTC. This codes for CASSLVVDSATGANVLTF.

DNA for the CDR3: TGCAGTGCGCTTATCCGGGACCATAGAACTAACTATGGCTACACCTTC. Its protein is CSALIRDHRTNYGYTF. The chain has TRBV20-1 and TRBJ1-2; perhaps TRBD1 as D (5 bases). The V end lost 6 bases, the J end lost 0 bases, and 20 bases lay between the germline ends. Germline CDR1 and CDR2: DFQATT and SNEGSKA (reference sequence). CDR3 length: 16 amino acids.

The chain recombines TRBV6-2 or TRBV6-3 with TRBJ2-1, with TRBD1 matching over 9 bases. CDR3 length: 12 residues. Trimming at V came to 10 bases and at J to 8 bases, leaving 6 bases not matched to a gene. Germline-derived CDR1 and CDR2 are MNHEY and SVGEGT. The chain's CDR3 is CATGTGLDEQFF. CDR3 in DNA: TGTGCCACCGGGACAGGGCTAGATGAGCAGTTCTTC.

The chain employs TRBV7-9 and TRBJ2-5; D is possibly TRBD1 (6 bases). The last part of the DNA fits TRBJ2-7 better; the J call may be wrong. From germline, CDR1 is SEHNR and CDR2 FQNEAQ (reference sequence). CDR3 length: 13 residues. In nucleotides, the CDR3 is TGTGCCAGCAGCTTTGCAGGGGCGGACGAGCAGTACTTC. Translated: CASSFAGADEQYF.

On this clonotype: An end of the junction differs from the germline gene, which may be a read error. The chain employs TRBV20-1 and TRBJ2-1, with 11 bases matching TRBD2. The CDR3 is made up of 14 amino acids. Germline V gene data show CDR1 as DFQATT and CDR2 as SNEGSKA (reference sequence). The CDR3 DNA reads TGCAGTGTTAGAGCTAGCGGGAGGTACAATGAGCAGTTCTTC. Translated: CSVRASGRYNEQFF.

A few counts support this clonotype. Written as DNA, the CDR3 is TGTGCCAGCTCGGAGAACAGGGTGGGAGAGGCTGGCTACACCTTC. This sequence encodes CASSENRVGEAGYTF. The chain has TRBV18 and TRBJ1-2; D might be TRBD1 (6 bases). This CDR3 spans 15 amino acids. V was shortened by 6 bases and J by 7 bases, with 21 bases between the two germline ends. CDR1 KGHSH and CDR2 LQKENI come from the germline V gene.

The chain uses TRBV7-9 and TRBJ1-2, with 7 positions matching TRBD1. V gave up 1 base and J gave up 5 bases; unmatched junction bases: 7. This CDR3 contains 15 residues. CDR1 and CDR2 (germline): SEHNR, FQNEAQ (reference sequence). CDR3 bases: TGTGCCAGCAGCTTAGGACAGGCAGGGGGTTATGGCTACACCTTC. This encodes CASSLGQAGGYGYTF.

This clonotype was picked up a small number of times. The CDR3 region is CASSLSPGTDTQYF. As DNA, the CDR3 is TGTGCCAGCAGCTTATCCCCGGGAACAGATACGCAGTATTTT. The chain is built from TRBV11-2 and TRBJ2-3; TRBD2 might be the D (5 bases). The V end was cut by 2 bases, the J end by 3 bases, with 9 bases between. Germline V gene sequence: CDR1 SGHAT, CDR2 FQNNGV. This CDR3 has 14 residues.

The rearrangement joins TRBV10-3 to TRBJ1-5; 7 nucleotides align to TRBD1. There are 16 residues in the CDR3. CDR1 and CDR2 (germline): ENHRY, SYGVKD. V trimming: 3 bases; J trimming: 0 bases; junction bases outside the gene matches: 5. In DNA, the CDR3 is TGTGCCATCAGTGACAGCCGACAGGGTAGCAATCAGCCCCAGCATTTT. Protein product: CAISDSRQGSNQPQHF.

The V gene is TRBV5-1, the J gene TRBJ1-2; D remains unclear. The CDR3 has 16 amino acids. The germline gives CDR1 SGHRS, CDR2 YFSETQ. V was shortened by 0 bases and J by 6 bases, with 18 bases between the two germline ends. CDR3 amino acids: CASSLESWAPQDGYTF. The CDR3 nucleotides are TGCGCCAGCAGCTTGGAATCCTGGGCACCCCAGGATGGCTACACCTTC.

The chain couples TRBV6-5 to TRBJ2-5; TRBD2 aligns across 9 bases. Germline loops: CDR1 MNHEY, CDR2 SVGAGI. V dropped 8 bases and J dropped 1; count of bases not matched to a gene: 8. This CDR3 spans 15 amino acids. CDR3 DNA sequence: TGTGCCAGCCACCCGGGACTAGCCTTCCAAGAGACCCAGTACTTC. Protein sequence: CASHPGLAFQETQYF.

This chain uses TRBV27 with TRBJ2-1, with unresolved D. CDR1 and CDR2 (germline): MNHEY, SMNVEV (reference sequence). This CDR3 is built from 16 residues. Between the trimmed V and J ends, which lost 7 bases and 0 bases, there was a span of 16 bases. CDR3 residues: CASTILSGSSYNEQFF. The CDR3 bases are TGTGCCAGCACCATATTAAGTGGAAGCTCCTACAATGAGCAGTTCTTC.

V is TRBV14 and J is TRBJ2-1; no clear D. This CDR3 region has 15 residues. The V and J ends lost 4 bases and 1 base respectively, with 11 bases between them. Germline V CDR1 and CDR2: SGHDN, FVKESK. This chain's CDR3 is CASSRFLGSYNEQFF. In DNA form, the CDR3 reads TGTGCCAGCAGCCGGTTTTTGGGATCCTACAATGAGCAGTTCTTC.

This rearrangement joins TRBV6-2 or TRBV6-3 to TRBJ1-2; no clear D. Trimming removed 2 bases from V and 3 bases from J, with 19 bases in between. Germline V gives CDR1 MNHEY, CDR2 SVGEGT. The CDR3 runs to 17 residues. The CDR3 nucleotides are TGTGCCAGCAGTTACGCATCGAAGACGGACGGATACTATGGCTACACCTTC. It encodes CASSYASKTDGYYGYTF.

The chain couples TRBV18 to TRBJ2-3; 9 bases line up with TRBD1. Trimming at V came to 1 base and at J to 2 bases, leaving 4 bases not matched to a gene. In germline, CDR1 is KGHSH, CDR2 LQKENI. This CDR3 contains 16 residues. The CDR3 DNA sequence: TGTGCCAGCTCACCACGGACAGGGGCCCTCACAGATACGCAGTATTTT. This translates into CASSPRTGALTDTQYF.

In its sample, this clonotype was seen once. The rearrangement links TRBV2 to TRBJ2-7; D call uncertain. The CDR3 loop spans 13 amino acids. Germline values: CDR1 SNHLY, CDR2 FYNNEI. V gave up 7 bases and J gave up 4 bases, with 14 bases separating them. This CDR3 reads CASKRSEPYEQYF. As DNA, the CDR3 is TGTGCCAGCAAAAGGAGCGAGCCTTACGAGCAGTACTTC.

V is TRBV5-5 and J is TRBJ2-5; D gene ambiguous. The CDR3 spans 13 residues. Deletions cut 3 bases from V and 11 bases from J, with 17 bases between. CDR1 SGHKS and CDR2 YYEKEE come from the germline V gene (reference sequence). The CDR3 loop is CASSYSLGHEQYF. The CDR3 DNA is TGTGCCAGCAGCTACAGCTTGGGCCATGAGCAGTACTTC. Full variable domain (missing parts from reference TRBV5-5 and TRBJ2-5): DAGVTQSPTHLIKTRGQQVTLRCSPISGHKSVSWYQQVLGQGPQFIFQYYEKEERGRGNFPDRFSARQFPNYSSELNVNALLLGDSALYLCASSYSLGHEQYFGPGTRLLVL.